One sample yielded the 21 T cell receptor beta chains listed below, sequenced in a study of cytomegalovirus exposure and HLA in healthy donors. In the PCR, 60 Vbeta and 13 Jbeta primers were used. Profiled with immunoSEQ multiplex PCR; TCRdb holds only in-frame clones, not every one. Here the sample spans 50,000 to 60,000 clones, roughly 74% being singletons. The sample consisted of PBMCs. Receptors originate from a female donor in good health and CMV-seronegative.

This clone was found once. The chain is built from TRBV7-2 and TRBJ1-5; D unclear. This CDR3 spans 13 amino acids. CDR1 is SGHTA and CDR2 is FQGNSA in the germline V gene. V was clipped by 3 bases and J by 0 bases, with 3 bases between them. The CDR3 loop reads CASSFNSNQPQHF. In nucleotides, the CDR3 is TGTGCCAGCAGCTTCAATAGCAATCAGCCCCAGCATTTT.

The chain is built from TRBV7-2 and TRBJ1-6; maybe TRBD1 (6 bases). This CDR3 has 14 residues. Germline V gives CDR1 SGHTA, CDR2 FQGNSA. V was cut by 5 bases and J by 7 bases, with 12 bases left in between. The CDR3: CASSMDRTNSPLHF. In DNA form, the CDR3 reads TGTGCCAGCAGCATGGACAGAACCAATTCACCCCTCCACTTT. The whole variable domain, remainder taken from reference TRBV7-2 and TRBJ1-6, is GAGVSQSPSNKVTEKGKDVELRCDPISGHTALYWYRQSLGQGLEFLIYFQGNSAPDKSGLPSDRFSAERTGGSVSTLTIQRTQQEDSAVYLCASSMDRTNSPLHFGNGTRLTVT.

The J gene is TRBJ1-1, the V gene TRBV6-5; a weak D match, TRBD1 (6 bases). V lost 3 bases, J lost 1 base, and 12 bases lay in between. The CDR3 loop spans 15 amino acids. Germline V gene sequence: CDR1 MNHEY, CDR2 SVGAGI. The DNA for the CDR3 is TGTGCCAGCAGTTATCTGCCAGGGGAGAACACTGAAGCTTTCTTT. Amino acid sequence: CASSYLPGENTEAFF.

V and J are TRBV14 and TRBJ1-2; TRBD1 is a possible D gene (5 bases). Germline V gene data show CDR1 as SGHDN and CDR2 as FVKESK. CDR3 length: 13 residues. The V gene lost 6 bases and the J gene lost 5 bases, with 13 bases spanning the gap. The CDR3 DNA follows: TGTGCCAGCAGTCAAACAGGCCCGTATGGCTACACCTTC. Protein product: CASSQTGPYGYTF.

This chain joins TRBV7-9 and TRBJ2-6; 7 nucleotides agree with TRBD1. Germline loops: CDR1 SEHNR, CDR2 FQNEAQ (reference sequence). The CDR3 is 18 residues long. The ends lost 3 bases at V and 0 bases at J; junction bases unmatched: 8. CDR3 in amino acids: CASSFTTGLNSGANVLTF. For the CDR3, the DNA is TGTGCCAGCAGCTTTACGACAGGGCTAAACTCTGGGGCCAACGTCCTGACTTTC.

V gene TRBV2 combines with J gene TRBJ1-2, with 11 bases that match TRBD1. With 6 bases clipped from V and 3 bases from J, the junction kept 3 bases outside the gene matches. Germline V gene data show CDR1 as SNHLY and CDR2 as FYNNEI. This CDR3 region has 14 residues. CDR3 DNA sequence: TGTGCCAGCAGAGGGACAGGGGGGGACTATGGCTACACCTTC. Amino acids: CASRGTGGDYGYTF. Full variable domain (rest looked up from reference TRBV2 and TRBJ1-2): EPEVTQTPSHQVTQMGQEVILRCVPISNHLYFYWYRQILGQKVEFLVSFYNNEISEKSEIFDDQFSVERPDGSNFTLKIRSTKLEDSAMYFCASRGTGGDYGYTFGSGTRLTVV.

The V gene is TRBV7-2, the J gene TRBJ2-3, with 7 bases matching TRBD1. The CDR3 is 14 residues long. V trimming: 2 bases; J trimming: 3 bases; junction bases outside the gene matches: 2. CDR1 and CDR2 (germline): SGHTA, FQGNSA. CDR3 DNA sequence: TGTGCCAGCAGCTTAACGGGACAGACAGATACGCAGTATTTT. Translating it yields CASSLTGQTDTQYF.

The chain combines TRBV5-1 with TRBJ1-1; a possible D gene is TRBD1 (6 bases). This CDR3 is 14 amino acids long. Germline lookup yields CDR1 SGHRS and CDR2 YFSETQ. Trimming removed 7 bases at V and 2 bases at J, with 15 bases between. The CDR3 region has the DNA TGCGCCAGCTTCTGGGGGGGGCCAAACACTGAAGCTTTCTTT. This encodes CASFWGGPNTEAFF.

The chain combines TRBV5-1 with TRBJ2-7, with no clear D. Trimming pared 3 bases from V and 1 base from J, leaving 14 bases between. CDR1 SGHRS and CDR2 YFSETQ come from the germline V gene. This CDR3 is built from 15 residues. For the CDR3, the DNA is TGCGCCAGCAGCTCTAGACCTTCGACTTCCTACGAGCAGTACTTC. This translates into CASSSRPSTSYEQYF.

This clone was seen only once. CDR3 sequence: CASSPTDRRNEKLFF. CDR3 in DNA: TGTGCCAGCAGCCCGACGGACAGGCGAAATGAAAAACTGTTTTTT. This chain links TRBV7-2 with TRBJ1-4, with 7 positions matching TRBD1. CDR1 SGHTA and CDR2 FQGNSA come from the germline V gene. Losses at the gene ends were 5 bases for V and 5 bases for J; bases not matched to a gene: 8. The CDR3 runs 15 residues.

The count of this clone is one. The chain links TRBV10-3 to TRBJ1-3, with TRBD1 as a possible D gene (5 bases). This CDR3 comprises 14 residues. Germline CDR1 and CDR2: ENHRY and SYGVKD. V was clipped by 6 bases and J by 3 bases, with 12 bases between them. CDR3 nucleotide sequence: TGTGCCATCAGCGAACCCGGGGGTGGAAACACCATATATTTT. It yields the protein CAISEPGGGNTIYF.

This sequence joins TRBV2 and TRBJ1-6; D not resolved. Germline CDR1 and CDR2: SNHLY and FYNNEI. CDR3 length equals 13 residues. Trimming took 8 bases from V and 6 from J, leaving 11 bases between them. CDR3 nucleotide sequence: TGTGCCAGCTACGGGAGGATTAATTCACCCCTCCACTTT. Translating gives CASYGRINSPLHF.

The V call is TRBV5-1, the J call TRBJ2-7; TRBD1 aligns across 8 bases. The CDR3 is 13 amino acids. The V and J ends lost 5 bases and 1 base, in that order; junction bases with no gene match: 2. Germline CDR1 is SGHRS and CDR2 is YFSETQ. The CDR3 is CASRRDRSYEQYF. As DNA, the CDR3 is TGCGCCAGCAGGCGGGACAGGTCCTACGAGCAGTACTTC.

The chain is built from TRBV19 and TRBJ1-5; D might be TRBD1 (5 bases). V lost 2 bases, J lost 4 bases, and 18 bases lay in between. In germline, CDR1 is LNHDA, CDR2 SQIVND (reference sequence). The CDR3 runs to 17 residues. In nucleotides, the CDR3 is TGTGCCAGTAGTATAAAACGGGGGACCGTCGGGAATCAGCCCCAGCATTTT. Its protein product is CASSIKRGTVGNQPQHF.

The count of this clone is one. The chain recombines TRBV12-5 with TRBJ1-3; D not certain. This CDR3 comprises 18 residues. Germline CDR1 reads LGHNT; CDR2 reads FRNRAP. V dropped 2 bases and J dropped 0 bases, with 17 bases sitting between them. The CDR3 reads CASGLNRPTPYSGNTIYF. CDR3 DNA sequence: TGTGCTAGTGGTTTGAACCGACCGACACCCTACTCTGGAAACACCATATATTTT.

The J gene is TRBJ1-1, the V gene TRBV28; D is ambiguous. Between the trimmed V and J ends, which lost 2 bases and 0 bases, there was a span of 10 bases. The CDR3 totals 15 residues. Germline V gene sequence: CDR1 MDHEN, CDR2 SYDVKM. The CDR3 DNA follows: TGTGCCAGCAGTTTACTAGACCTAATGAACACTGAAGCTTTCTTT. Its protein product is CASSLLDLMNTEAFF.

The chain has TRBV7-2 and TRBJ2-3, with 9 bases fitting TRBD2. Germline loops: CDR1 SGHTA, CDR2 FQGNSA. The CDR3 contains 16 residues. Trimming took 3 bases from V and 2 from J; bases not matched to a gene: 6. DNA for the CDR3: TGTGCCAGCAGCTTCGTCCAGCGGGGGGCCACAGATACGCAGTATTTT. Translated, it gives CASSFVQRGATDTQYF.

The V gene is TRBV6-6, the J gene TRBJ2-1, with 7 bases matching TRBD1. CDR3 length: 15 amino acids. Trimming at V came to 6 bases and at J to 2 bases, leaving 7 bases not matched to a gene. The germline V gene encodes CDR1 MNHNY and CDR2 SVGAGI (reference sequence). CDR3 region: CASSQQGSTYNEQFF. CDR3 bases: TGTGCCAGCAGCCAACAGGGGTCAACCTACAATGAGCAGTTCTTC.

This rearrangement joins TRBV19 to TRBJ1-4; D is undetermined. Trimming left V 0 bases short and J 2 bases short, with 4 bases between. The CDR3 loop spans 14 amino acids. Germline lookup yields CDR1 LNHDA and CDR2 SQIVND (reference sequence). The CDR3 DNA sequence: TGTGCCAGTAGTATAGACGGGACTAATGAAAAACTGTTTTTT. Its translation is CASSIDGTNEKLFF.

CDR3 amino acids: CASSVGSGGAKETQYF. CDR3 coding DNA: TGTGCCAGCAGCGTAGGCTCCGGGGGGGCAAAAGAGACCCAGTACTTC. The rearrangement uses TRBV9 and TRBJ2-5; 8 nucleotides match TRBD2. Germline assignment: CDR1 SGDLS and CDR2 YYNGEE. The CDR3 is 16 residues long. Trimming took 0 bases from V and 3 from J; bases not matched to a gene: 7.

V is TRBV18 and J is TRBJ1-1; TRBD1 might be the D (6 bases). CDR3 length equals 14 residues. Trimming shortened V by 6 bases and J by 2 bases, and 13 bases separated the two germline ends. From germline, CDR1 is KGHSH and CDR2 LQKENI. The CDR3 nucleotides are TGTGCCAGCTCCCTGACAGGACCAAACACTGAAGCTTTCTTT. Translated: CASSLTGPNTEAFF.